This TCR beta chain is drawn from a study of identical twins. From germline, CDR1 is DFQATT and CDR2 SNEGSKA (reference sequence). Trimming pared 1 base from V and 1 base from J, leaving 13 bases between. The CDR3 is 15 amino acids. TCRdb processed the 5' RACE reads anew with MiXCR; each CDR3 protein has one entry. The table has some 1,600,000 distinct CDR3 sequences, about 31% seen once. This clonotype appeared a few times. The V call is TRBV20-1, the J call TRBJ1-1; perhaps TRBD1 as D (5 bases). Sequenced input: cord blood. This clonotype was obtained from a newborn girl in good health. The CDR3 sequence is CSARGPPGGNTEAFF. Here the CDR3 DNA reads TGCAGTGCTAGAGGGCCTCCTGGGGGGAACACTGAAGCTTTCTTT.